Sequencing of this T cell receptor (beta chain) was carried out in a study of T-cell reconstitution after alpha-beta-depleted transplantation in children. The V end was cut by 3 bases, the J end by 7 bases, with 10 bases between. This CDR3 region has 13 residues. The TCRbeta library was prepared with unique molecular identifiers. TCRdb fed the PCR reads into MiXCR, producing one record per CDR3 protein. This table has some 490,000 distinct CDR3 sequences, about an eighth appearing once. The source of this sequence is a human donor who donated a stem cell graft to a child with combined immunodeficiency. The input for sequencing was PBMCs from the stem cell graft donor, taken from the stem cell graft. The chain couples TRBV12-3 or TRBV12-4 to TRBJ2-4, with D unclear. CDR3 sequence: CASSFSGWNIQYF. In DNA form, the CDR3 reads TGTGCCAGCAGTTTCTCGGGTTGGAACATTCAGTACTTC.